This T cell receptor beta chain derives from a study of blood T cells in healthy people across ages. For the second PCR, which ran for about 6 to 11 cycles, a sample-barcoded 5' primer and a J-beta primer mix were used. Using its own MiXCR run on the 5' RACE reads, TCRdb lists one record per CDR3 protein. The sample shows 1.4 million or so distinct CDR3 sequences, 35% to 45% of them seen only once. Each sample gave at least 6.5 million isolated PBMCs. Per sample, extraction of total RNA gave at least 5 micrograms in every case. This CDR3 has 13 residues. Germline lookup yields CDR1 DFQATT and CDR2 SNEGSKA (reference sequence). Trimming removed 3 bases at V and 1 base at J, with 9 bases between.

The clonotype comes from a woman aged 18-29 years in good health. Material: blood. The chain carries TRBV20-1 and TRBJ1-1; possible D gene TRBD1, 5 bases. The DNA of the CDR3 is TGCAGTGCTAGCGTCGGGACGAACACTGAAGCTTTCTTT. Translating gives CSASVGTNTEAFF.